This is a list of T cell receptor beta chains from one sample in a study of T-cell reconstitution after alpha-beta-depleted transplantation in children. TCRdb re-called the PCR reads with MiXCR, one entry per CDR3 protein. This table has a few hundred thousand distinct CDR3 sequences, 10% to 15% appearing once. The source material was PBMCs, mostly from graft donor cells, sampled 360 days after TCRalphabeta/CD19-depleted stem cell transplant. Receptors originate from a male patient younger than 18 who had a stem cell transplant for acute myeloid leukemia, so the T cells may come from the graft donor. CDR3s include the opening cysteine and the closing phenylalanine or tryptophan. Fields, in order: V gene, J gene, D gene, clone size, CDR3 protein, CDR3 DNA. The D gene is left open where the match is weak. Expanded clones are given a class, and other clones once, few, many or no size at all.

TRBV4-2	TRBJ2-1	TRBD2	many	CASSQGLAGAFEQFF	TGTGCCAGCAGCCAAGGCCTAGCGGGAGCTTTTGAGCAGTTCTTC
TRBV7-6	TRBJ2-3	TRBD2	NA	CASSLRLAGYTDTQYF	TGTGCCAGCAGCTTAAGACTAGCGGGGTACACAGATACGCAGTATTTT
TRBV4-3	TRBJ2-7	TRBD1	NA	CASSHISGTASYEQYF	TGCGCCAGCAGCCATATTTCCGGGACAGCTTCCTACGAGCAGTACTTC
TRBV12-3/TRBV12-4	TRBJ2-5	NA	many	CASSRLRQETQYF	TGTGCCAGCAGCCGGCTCAGGCAAGAGACCCAGTACTTC
TRBV29-1	TRBJ2-2	NA	NA	CSVGGQRANTGELFF	TGCAGCGTTGGTGGACAGCGCGCGAACACCGGGGAGCTGTTTTTT
TRBV11-3	TRBJ2-1	NA	few	CASSVEGDGSYNEQFF	TGTGCCAGCAGCGTAGAGGGGGACGGATCCTACAATGAGCAGTTCTTC
TRBV20-1	TRBJ2-2	TRBD2	few	CSASPPLAGVTRGGELFF	TGCAGTGCCAGTCCCCCACTAGCGGGAGTCACCAGGGGCGGGGAGCTGTTTTTT
TRBV2	TRBJ2-3	NA	few	CASSSEMWDTQYF	TGTGCCAGCAGTTCCGAGATGTGGGATACGCAGTATTTT
TRBV29-1	TRBJ2-5	TRBD1	few	CSVRGQPQETQYF	TGCAGCGTGAGGGGACAGCCCCAAGAGACCCAGTACTTC
TRBV28	TRBJ1-2	NA	few	CASADSPPDGYTF	TGTGCCAGCGCAGACAGTCCTCCTGATGGCTACACCTTC
TRBV29-1	TRBJ2-1	NA	NA	CSVARDTYNEQFF	TGCAGCGTTGCCCGAGATACCTACAATGAGCAGTTCTTC
TRBV24-1	TRBJ2-1	NA	many	CATSGPRTIYNEQFF	TGTGCCACCAGTGGGCCCAGGACTATTTACAATGAGCAGTTCTTC
TRBV7-2	TRBJ2-5	NA	NA	CASSLVAGAPLQETQYF	TGTGCCAGCAGCTTAGTGGCGGGTGCTCCTCTCCAAGAGACCCAGTACTTC
TRBV29-1	TRBJ2-7	NA	many	CSDSRHRSYEQYF	TGCAGCGACAGTCGACACCGCTCCTACGAGCAGTACTTC
TRBV20-1	TRBJ1-4	TRBD1	few	CSATWDRFNEKLFF	TGCAGTGCTACCTGGGACAGGTTCAATGAAAAACTGTTTTTT
TRBV9	TRBJ1-5	NA	many	CASSGGTSNQPQHF	TGTGCCAGCAGCGGGGGGACGAGCAATCAGCCCCAGCATTTT
TRBV20-1	TRBJ2-1	TRBD1	NA	CSATGDRRYNEQFF	TGCAGTGCTACCGGGGACAGGAGATACAATGAGCAGTTCTTC
TRBV30	TRBJ2-3	NA	few	CAWNGVSSTDTQYF	TGTGCCTGGAATGGTGTGAGTAGCACAGATACGCAGTATTTT
TRBV30	TRBJ2-7	TRBD2	NA	CAWTSGSSYEQYF	TGTGCCTGGACTAGCGGGAGTTCCTACGAGCAGTACTTC
TRBV10-3	TRBJ2-5	NA	NA	CAIRPRDGTQYF	TGTGCCATCAGGCCCCGGGATGGGACCCAGTACTTC
TRBV15	TRBJ2-7	TRBD1	few	CATSRGGQEHEQYF	TGTGCCACCAGCAGAGGGGGACAGGAGCACGAGCAGTACTTC
TRBV5-1	TRBJ2-1	NA	NA	CASSFGTGSYNEQFF	TGCGCCAGCAGCTTCGGTACGGGATCATACAATGAGCAGTTCTTC
TRBV9	TRBJ1-4	TRBD1	many	CASSGEKGAANEKLFF	TGTGCCAGCAGCGGGGAGAAGGGGGCAGCTAATGAAAAACTGTTTTTT
TRBV7-9	TRBJ2-1	TRBD2	many	CASSALAAGYNEQFF	TGTGCCAGCAGCGCTCTAGCGGCCGGATACAATGAGCAGTTCTTC
TRBV12-3/TRBV12-4	TRBJ2-2	TRBD2	few	CASVAGLMAGELFF	TGTGCCAGCGTAGCGGGATTGATGGCCGGGGAGCTGTTTTTT
TRBV28	TRBJ1-4	NA	NA	CASSPLLSNEKLFF	TGTGCCAGCAGCCCCCTGCTTTCTAATGAAAAACTGTTTTTT
TRBV14	TRBJ2-1	TRBD2	NA	CASSPKRGSTVFNEQFF	TGTGCCAGCAGCCCAAAGCGGGGGTCTACAGTCTTCAATGAGCAGTTCTTC
TRBV7-3	TRBJ1-1	NA	NA	CASSTGGGGTEAFF	TGTGCCAGCAGTACCGGGGGGGGAGGAACTGAAGCTTTCTTT